The 10 T cell receptor beta chains reported below all come from one sample, sequenced in a study of blood T cell repertoires in COVID-19. Clones were read by immunoSEQ multiplex PCR, and TCRdb kept only the in-frame ones, dropping some. The data show about 270,000 clones, 81% seen once. Input material: peripheral blood. The receptors were sampled from a woman in her sixties or seventies with active or convalescent COVID-19.

The genes are TRBV6-5 and TRBJ1-1, with D tentatively TRBD1 (5 bases). Germline V CDR1 and CDR2: MNHEY, SVGAGI. Between the trimmed V and J ends, which lost 5 bases and 5 bases, there was a span of 12 bases. This CDR3 comprises 13 residues. As DNA, the CDR3 is TGTGCCAGCAGTCCTGCGGGGCGGACTGAAGCTTTCTTT. It yields the protein CASSPAGRTEAFF.

This sequence joins TRBV7-2 and TRBJ1-3; D may be TRBD1 (6 bases). CDR1 is SGHTA and CDR2 is FQGNSA in the germline V gene. The V and J ends lost 5 bases and 8 bases respectively, with 22 bases between them. The CDR3 loop spans 16 amino acids. For the CDR3, the DNA is TGTGCCAGCAGCCCCGACAGGTTCCTCGGGCAAGACACCATATATTTT. Its protein is CASSPDRFLGQDTIYF.

This clone appeared a single time. V usage is TRBV11-1 and J usage is TRBJ1-1, with D maybe TRBD1 (5 bases). Germline V gene data show CDR1 as SGHAT and CDR2 as FQDESV (reference sequence). V was clipped by 5 bases and J by 2 bases, with 9 bases between them. This CDR3 contains 13 residues. CDR3 sequence: CASSPDSNTEAFF. The CDR3 nucleotides are TGTGCCAGCAGCCCCGACAGTAACACTGAAGCTTTCTTT.

This clone was observed a single time. In DNA, the CDR3 is TGTGCCACCTCCGACAGCTTTTTTTACGAGCAGTACTTC. Protein: CATSDSFFYEQYF. The chain is built from TRBV24-1 and TRBJ2-7; TRBD1 is a possible D gene (5 bases). Trimming took 9 bases from V and 4 from J, leaving 15 bases between them. The CDR3 has 13 amino acids. The germline CDR1 and CDR2 sequences are KGHDR and SFDVKD.

The J gene is TRBJ2-3, the V gene TRBV4-3; D unresolved. The germline V gene encodes CDR1 LGHNA and CDR2 YSLEER. CDR3 length: 15 amino acids. V was pared by 0 bases and J by 2 bases, with 9 bases between. The CDR3, as DNA: TGCGCCAGCAGCCAAGAGGTAGCTCCCACAGATACGCAGTATTTT. Translated: CASSQEVAPTDTQYF.

This clone was observed once. This chain links TRBV3-1 (or the pseudogene TRBV3-2) with TRBJ1-3; no firm D call. V gave up 4 bases and J gave up 4 bases, with 8 bases separating them. The CDR3 is 13 amino acids. CDR1 is LGHDT and CDR2 is YNNKEL in the germline V gene (reference sequence). The CDR3 reads CASSPHQGNTIYF. The CDR3 region has the DNA TGTGCCAGCAGCCCGCATCAGGGAAACACCATATATTTT.

The V and J genes are TRBV5-4 and TRBJ1-3, with D perhaps TRBD1 (6 bases). The germline gives CDR1 SGHNT, CDR2 YYREEE (reference sequence). The germline V and J ends were trimmed by 7 bases and 0 bases, with 8 bases remaining between them. The CDR3 is 13 amino acids. This CDR3 reads CASRDTSGNTIYF. In DNA, the CDR3 is TGTGCCAGCCGGGACACCTCTGGAAACACCATATATTTT.

The gene calls are TRBV25-1 and TRBJ1-3; D is ambiguous. Deletions cut 3 bases from V and 2 bases from J, with 14 bases between. This CDR3 is built from 16 residues. The germline CDR1 and CDR2 sequences are MGHDK and SYGVNS. CDR3 DNA sequence: TGTGCCAGCAGTGACCGCCGAGGGTTGGCTGGAAACACCATATATTTT. Protein sequence: CASSDRRGLAGNTIYF.

This clone came up once. V is TRBV6-2 or TRBV6-3 and J is TRBJ2-5; D remains ambiguous. The CDR3 is made up of 13 amino acids. V gave up 6 bases and J gave up 1 base, with 9 bases separating them. Germline CDR1 and CDR2: MNHEY and SVGEGT. In DNA, the CDR3 is TGTGCCAGCAGCCGATGGCCCCAAGAGACCCAGTACTTC. Translation: CASSRWPQETQYF.

The chain couples TRBV15 to TRBJ2-7; possibly TRBD2 for D (6 bases). V was clipped by 4 bases and J by 3 bases, with 10 bases between them. The CDR3 spans 13 residues. Germline lookup yields CDR1 LNHNV and CDR2 YYDKDF (reference sequence). CDR3 in DNA: TGTGCCACCAGCAAAAGGGGAGGCTACGAGCAGTACTTC. Its translation is CATSKRGGYEQYF.